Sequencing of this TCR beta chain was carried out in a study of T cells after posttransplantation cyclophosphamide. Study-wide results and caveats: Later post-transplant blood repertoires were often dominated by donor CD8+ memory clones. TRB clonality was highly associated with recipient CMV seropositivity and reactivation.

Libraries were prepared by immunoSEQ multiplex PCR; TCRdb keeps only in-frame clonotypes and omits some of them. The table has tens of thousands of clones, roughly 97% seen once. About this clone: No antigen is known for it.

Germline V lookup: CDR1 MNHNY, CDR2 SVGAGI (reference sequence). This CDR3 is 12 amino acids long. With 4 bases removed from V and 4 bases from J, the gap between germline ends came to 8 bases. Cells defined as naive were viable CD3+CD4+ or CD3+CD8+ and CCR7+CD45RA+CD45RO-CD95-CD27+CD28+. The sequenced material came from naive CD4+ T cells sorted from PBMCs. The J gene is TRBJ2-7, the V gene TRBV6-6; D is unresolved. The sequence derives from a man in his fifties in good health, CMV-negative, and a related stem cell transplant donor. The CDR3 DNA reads TGTGCCAGCAGTTCTCCGGGTTACGAGCAGTACTTC. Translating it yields CASSSPGYEQYF.